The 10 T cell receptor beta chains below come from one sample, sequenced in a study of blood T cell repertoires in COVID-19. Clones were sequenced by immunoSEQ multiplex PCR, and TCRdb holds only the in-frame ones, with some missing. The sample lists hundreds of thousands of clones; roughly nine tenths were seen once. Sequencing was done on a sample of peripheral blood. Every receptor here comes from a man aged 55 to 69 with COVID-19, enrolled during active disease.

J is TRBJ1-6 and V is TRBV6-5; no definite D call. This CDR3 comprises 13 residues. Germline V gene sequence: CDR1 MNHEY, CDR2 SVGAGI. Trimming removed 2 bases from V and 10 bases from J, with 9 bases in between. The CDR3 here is CASSYGRGSPLHF. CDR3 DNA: TGTGCCAGCAGTTACGGTAGAGGCTCACCCCTCCACTTT.

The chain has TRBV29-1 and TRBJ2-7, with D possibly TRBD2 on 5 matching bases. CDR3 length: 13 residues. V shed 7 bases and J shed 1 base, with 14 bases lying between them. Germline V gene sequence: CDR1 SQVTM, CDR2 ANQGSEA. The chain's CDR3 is CSAEDRGSYEQYF. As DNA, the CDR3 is TGCAGCGCAGAGGACCGGGGATCCTACGAGCAGTACTTC.

The CDR3: CASSLRDNNQPQHF. The CDR3 DNA is TGTGCCAGCAGCTTAAGAGACAACAATCAGCCCCAGCATTTT. J is TRBJ1-5 and V is TRBV7-8; no clear D gene. Germline V gene lookup returns CDR1 SGHVS and CDR2 FQNEAQ. V was cut by 2 bases and J by 3 bases, with 8 bases left in between. This CDR3 spans 14 amino acids.

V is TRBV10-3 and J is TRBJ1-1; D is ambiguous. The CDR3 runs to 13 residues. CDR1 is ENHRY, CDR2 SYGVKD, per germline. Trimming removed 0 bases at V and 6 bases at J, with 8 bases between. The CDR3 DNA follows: TGTGCCATCAGTGAGTCGACAAAGGCTGAAGCTTTCTTT. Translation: CAISESTKAEAFF.

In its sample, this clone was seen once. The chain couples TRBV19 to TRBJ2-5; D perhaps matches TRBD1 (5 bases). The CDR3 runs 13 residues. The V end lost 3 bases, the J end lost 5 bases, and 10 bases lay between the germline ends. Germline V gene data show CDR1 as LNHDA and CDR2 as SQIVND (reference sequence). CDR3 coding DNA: TGTGCCAGTAGTATTCCAGGGTGGGAGACCCAGTACTTC. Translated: CASSIPGWETQYF.

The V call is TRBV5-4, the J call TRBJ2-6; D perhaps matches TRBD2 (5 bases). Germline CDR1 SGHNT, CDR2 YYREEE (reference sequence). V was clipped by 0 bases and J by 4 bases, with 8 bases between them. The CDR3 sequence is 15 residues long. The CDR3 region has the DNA TGTGCCAGCAGCTTGGGAGGGTACGGGGCCAACGTCCTGACTTTC. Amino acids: CASSLGGYGANVLTF.

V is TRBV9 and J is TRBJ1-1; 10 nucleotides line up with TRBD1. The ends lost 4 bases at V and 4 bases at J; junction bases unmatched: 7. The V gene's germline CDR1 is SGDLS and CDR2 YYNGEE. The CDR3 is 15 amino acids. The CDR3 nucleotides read TGTGCCAGCAGCCCTAGACAGGGGGCAATCACTGAAGCTTTCTTT. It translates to CASSPRQGAITEAFF.

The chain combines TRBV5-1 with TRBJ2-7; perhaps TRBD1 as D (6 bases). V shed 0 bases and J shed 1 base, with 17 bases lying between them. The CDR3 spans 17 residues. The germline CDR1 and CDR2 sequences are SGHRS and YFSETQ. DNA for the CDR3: TGCGCCAGCAGCTTGGGGACAGATAATTTACAGTCCTACGAGCAGTACTTC. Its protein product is CASSLGTDNLQSYEQYF.

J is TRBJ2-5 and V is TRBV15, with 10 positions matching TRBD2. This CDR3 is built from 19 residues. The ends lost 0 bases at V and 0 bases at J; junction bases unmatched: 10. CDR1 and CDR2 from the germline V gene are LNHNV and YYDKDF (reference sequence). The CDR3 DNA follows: TGTGCCACCAGCAGAGACCGGGGACTAGCGAGCATTTACCAAGAGACCCAGTACTTC. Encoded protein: CATSRDRGLASIYQETQYF.

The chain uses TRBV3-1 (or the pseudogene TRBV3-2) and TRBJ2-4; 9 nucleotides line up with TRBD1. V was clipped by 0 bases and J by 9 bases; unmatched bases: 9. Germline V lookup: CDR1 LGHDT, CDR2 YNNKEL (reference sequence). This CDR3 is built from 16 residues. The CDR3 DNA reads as TGTGCCAGCAGCCAAGAGAGGGGGACAGGGTCTACCATTCAGTACTTC. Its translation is CASSQERGTGSTIQYF.